The TCR beta chain under discussion was sequenced for a study of identical twins. CDR1 and CDR2 (germline): SGHVS, FQNEAQ. The CDR3 extends over 16 amino acids. V was clipped by 5 bases and J by 0 bases, with 14 bases between them. Template switching created a universal primer site, and the cDNA included unique molecular identifiers. TCRdb analysed the 5' RACE reads with MiXCR anew, one entry per CDR3 protein. The sample shows around 340,000 distinct CDR3 sequences, approximately 13% of them seen only once. Broader study findings: Twin-shared out-of-frame alpha sequences were enriched for low generation probability. Partly confounded zero-insertion analyses could result from invariant MAIT and iNKT cells. Cross-sectional statistical analysis was relied on for the conclusions, without the same donors being followed.

This clonotype was counted a few times. Its cognate antigen is unknown. Another study also made use of these data, one on yellow fever vaccine responses in identical twins.

The gene calls are TRBV7-8 and TRBJ1-5; possibly TRBD1 for D (5 bases). Sequencing was done on a sample of CD8+ T cells sorted from blood. The TCR originated in a woman between 18 and 29 years old in good health. The CDR3 region is CASSARDGDSNQPQHF. The CDR3 DNA is TGTGCCAGCAGCGCCCGGGACGGCGATAGCAATCAGCCCCAGCATTTT.